The present T cell receptor (beta chain) was sequenced within a study of blood T cell repertoires in COVID-19. Study context: The United States, Italy and Spain were the sources of the acute and convalescent COVID-19 samples. Sample material is recorded as cDNA or gDNA derived from T cells, B-cell-depleted T cells, or PBMCs.

Seattle patients were enrolled while actively infected and followed longitudinally. From germline, CDR1 is MNHEY and CDR2 SMNVEV (reference sequence). The CDR3 length is 17 residues. After removal of 5 bases from V and 5 bases from J, the junction contained 12 bases not matched to a gene. As handled by the study authors: Amplification of reference gene primers provided the estimated nucleated cell counts. Profiling relied on immunoSEQ multiplex PCR, and the TCRdb table lists in-frame clones only, not all of them. The DNA was the basis for D and trimming; V, J and clone size are from that table. Of 25,000 to 30,000 clones listed, 90% to 95% are singletons.

This receptor was obtained from a woman in her seventies with COVID-19, enrolled during active disease. Specimen: peripheral blood. This chain uses TRBV27 with TRBJ2-7; 13 bases are shared with TRBD2. The CDR3 protein is CASSVIGTSGVGNEQYF. In nucleotides, the CDR3 is TGTGCCAGCAGTGTCATTGGGACTAGCGGGGTTGGAAACGAGCAGTACTTC.